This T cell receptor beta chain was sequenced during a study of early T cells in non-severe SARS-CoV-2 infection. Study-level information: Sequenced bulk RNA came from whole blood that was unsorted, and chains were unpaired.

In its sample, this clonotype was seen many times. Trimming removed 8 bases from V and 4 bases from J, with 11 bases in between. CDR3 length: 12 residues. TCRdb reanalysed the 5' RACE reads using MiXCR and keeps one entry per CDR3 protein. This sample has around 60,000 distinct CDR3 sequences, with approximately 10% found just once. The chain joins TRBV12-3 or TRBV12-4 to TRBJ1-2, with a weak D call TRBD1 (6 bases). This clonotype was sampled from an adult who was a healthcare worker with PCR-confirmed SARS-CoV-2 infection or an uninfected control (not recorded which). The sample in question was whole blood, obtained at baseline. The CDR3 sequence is CASGPGVYGYTF. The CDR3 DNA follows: TGTGCCAGCGGCCCAGGGGTCTATGGCTACACCTTC.